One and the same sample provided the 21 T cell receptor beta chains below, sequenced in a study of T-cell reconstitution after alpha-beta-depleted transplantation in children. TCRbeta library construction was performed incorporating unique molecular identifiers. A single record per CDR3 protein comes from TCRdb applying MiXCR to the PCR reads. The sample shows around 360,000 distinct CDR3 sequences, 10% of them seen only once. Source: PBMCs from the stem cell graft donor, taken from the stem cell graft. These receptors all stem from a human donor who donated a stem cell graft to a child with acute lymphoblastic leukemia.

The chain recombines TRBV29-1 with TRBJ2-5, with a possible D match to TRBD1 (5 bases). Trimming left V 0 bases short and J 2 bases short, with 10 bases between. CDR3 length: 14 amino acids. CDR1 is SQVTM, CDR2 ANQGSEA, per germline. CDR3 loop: CSVEDLTEQETQYF. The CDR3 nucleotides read TGCAGCGTTGAAGATTTGACAGAACAAGAGACCCAGTACTTC. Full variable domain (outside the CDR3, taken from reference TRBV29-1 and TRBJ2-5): SAVISQKPSRDICQRGTSLTIQCQVDSQVTMMFWYRQQPGQSLTLIATANQGSEATYESGFVIDKFPISRPNLTFSTLTVSNMSPEDSSIYLCSVEDLTEQETQYFGPGTRLLVL.

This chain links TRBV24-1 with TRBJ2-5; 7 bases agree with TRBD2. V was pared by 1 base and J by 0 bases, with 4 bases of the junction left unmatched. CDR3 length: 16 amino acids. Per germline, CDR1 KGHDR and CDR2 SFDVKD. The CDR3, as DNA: TGTGCCACCAGTGATTTTTCTAGCGGAAACCAAGAGACCCAGTACTTC. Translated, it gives CATSDFSSGNQETQYF.

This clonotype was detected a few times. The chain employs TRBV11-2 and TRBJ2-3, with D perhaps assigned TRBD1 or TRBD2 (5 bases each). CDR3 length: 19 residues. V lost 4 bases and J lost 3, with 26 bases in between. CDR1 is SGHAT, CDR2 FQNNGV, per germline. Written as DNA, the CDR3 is TGTGCCAGCAGCTCTGTCCCGGGACGAATTATGGGTGGGACAGATACGCAGTATTTT. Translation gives CASSSVPGRIMGGTDTQYF.

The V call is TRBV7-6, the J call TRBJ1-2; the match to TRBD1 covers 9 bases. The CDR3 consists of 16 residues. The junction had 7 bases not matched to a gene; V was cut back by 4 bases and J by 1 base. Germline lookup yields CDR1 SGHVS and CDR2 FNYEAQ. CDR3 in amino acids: CASSSFRDRVNYGYTF. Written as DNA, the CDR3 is TGTGCCAGCAGCTCCTTTAGGGACAGGGTTAACTATGGCTACACCTTC.

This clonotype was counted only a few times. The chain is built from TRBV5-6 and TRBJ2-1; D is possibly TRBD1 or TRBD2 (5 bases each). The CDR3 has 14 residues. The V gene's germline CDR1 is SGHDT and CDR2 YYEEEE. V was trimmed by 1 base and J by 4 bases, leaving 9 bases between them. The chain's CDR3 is CASSLKWGYNEQFF. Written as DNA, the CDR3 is TGTGCCAGCAGCTTGAAGTGGGGGTACAATGAGCAGTTCTTC.

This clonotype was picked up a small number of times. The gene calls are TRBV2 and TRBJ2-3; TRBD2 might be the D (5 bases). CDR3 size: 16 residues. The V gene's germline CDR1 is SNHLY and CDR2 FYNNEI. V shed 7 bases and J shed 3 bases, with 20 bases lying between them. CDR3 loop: CASMAPRTPTTDTQYF. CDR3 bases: TGTGCCAGCATGGCCCCTCGGACTCCAACTACAGATACGCAGTATTTT. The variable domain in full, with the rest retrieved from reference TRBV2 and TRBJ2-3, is EPEVTQTPSHQVTQMGQEVILRCVPISNHLYFYWYRQILGQKVEFLVSFYNNEISEKSEIFDDQFSVERPDGSNFTLKIRSTKLEDSAMYFCASMAPRTPTTDTQYFGPGTRLTVL.

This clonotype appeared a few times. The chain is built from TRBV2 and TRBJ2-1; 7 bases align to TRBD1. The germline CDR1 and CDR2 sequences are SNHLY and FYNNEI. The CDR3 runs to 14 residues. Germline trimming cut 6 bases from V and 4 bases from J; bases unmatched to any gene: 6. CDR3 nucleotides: TGTGCCAGCAGAGCCGGGACAGCTTACAATGAGCAGTTCTTC. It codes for CASRAGTAYNEQFF. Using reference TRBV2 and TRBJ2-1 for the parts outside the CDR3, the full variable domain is EPEVTQTPSHQVTQMGQEVILRCVPISNHLYFYWYRQILGQKVEFLVSFYNNEISEKSEIFDDQFSVERPDGSNFTLKIRSTKLEDSAMYFCASRAGTAYNEQFFGPGTRLTVL.

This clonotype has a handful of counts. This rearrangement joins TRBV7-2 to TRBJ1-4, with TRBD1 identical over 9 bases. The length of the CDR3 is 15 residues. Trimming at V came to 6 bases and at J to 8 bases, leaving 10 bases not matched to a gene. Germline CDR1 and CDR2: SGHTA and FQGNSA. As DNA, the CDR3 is TGTGCCAGCAGATCCGGGACAGGGAGAGAGGAAAAACTGTTTTTT. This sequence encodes CASRSGTGREEKLFF.

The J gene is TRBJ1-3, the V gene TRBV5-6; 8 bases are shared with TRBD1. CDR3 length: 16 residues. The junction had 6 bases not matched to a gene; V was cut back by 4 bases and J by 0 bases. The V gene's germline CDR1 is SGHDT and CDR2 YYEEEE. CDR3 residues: CASSRQGTRSGNTIYF. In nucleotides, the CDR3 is TGTGCCAGCAGCCGACAGGGGACCCGCTCTGGAAACACCATATATTTT.

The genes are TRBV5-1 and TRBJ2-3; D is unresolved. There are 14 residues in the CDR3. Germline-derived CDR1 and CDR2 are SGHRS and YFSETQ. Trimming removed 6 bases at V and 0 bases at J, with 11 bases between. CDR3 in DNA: TGCGCCAGCACGGACGTAACTAGCACAGATACGCAGTATTTT. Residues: CASTDVTSTDTQYF.

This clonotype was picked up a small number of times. This CDR3 reads CSARPLSATDTQYF. In DNA, the CDR3 is TGCAGTGCTAGACCACTTTCCGCGACAGATACGCAGTATTTT. J is TRBJ2-3 and V is TRBV20-1; unclear D gene. Germline V lookup: CDR1 DFQATT, CDR2 SNEGSKA (reference sequence). V lost 2 bases to trimming and J lost 3 bases, with 12 bases between them. The CDR3 sequence is 14 residues long.

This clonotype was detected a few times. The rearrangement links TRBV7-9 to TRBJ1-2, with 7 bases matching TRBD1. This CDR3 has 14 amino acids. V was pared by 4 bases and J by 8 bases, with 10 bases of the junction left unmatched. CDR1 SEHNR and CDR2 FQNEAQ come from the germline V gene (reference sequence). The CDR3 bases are TGTGCCAGCAGCTCCTACGGTCCAGGGGGAGGCTACACCTTC. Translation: CASSSYGPGGGYTF.

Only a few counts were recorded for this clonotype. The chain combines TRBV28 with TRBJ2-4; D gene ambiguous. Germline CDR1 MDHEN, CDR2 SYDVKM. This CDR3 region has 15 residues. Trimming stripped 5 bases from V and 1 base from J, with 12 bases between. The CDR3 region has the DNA TGTGCCAGCAGTCCCAGGTTAGGGGCCAAAAACATTCAGTACTTC. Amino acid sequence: CASSPRLGAKNIQYF.

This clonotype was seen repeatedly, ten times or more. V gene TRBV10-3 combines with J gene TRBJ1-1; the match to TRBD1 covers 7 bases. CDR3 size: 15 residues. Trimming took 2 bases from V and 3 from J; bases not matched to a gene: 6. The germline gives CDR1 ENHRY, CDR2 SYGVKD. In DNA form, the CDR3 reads TGTGCCATCAGTGAGGCGACAGGGCTGGACACTGAAGCTTTCTTT. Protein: CAISEATGLDTEAFF.

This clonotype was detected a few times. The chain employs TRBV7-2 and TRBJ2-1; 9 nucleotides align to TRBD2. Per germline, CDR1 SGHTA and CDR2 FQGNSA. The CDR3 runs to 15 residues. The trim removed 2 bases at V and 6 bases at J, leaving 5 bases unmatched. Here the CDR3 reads CASSLRREGSNEQFF. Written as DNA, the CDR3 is TGTGCCAGCAGCTTACGGCGGGAGGGAAGCAATGAGCAGTTCTTC. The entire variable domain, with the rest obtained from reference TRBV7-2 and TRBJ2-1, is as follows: GAGVSQSPSNKVTEKGKDVELRCDPISGHTALYWYRQSLGQGLEFLIYFQGNSAPDKSGLPSDRFSAERTGGSVSTLTIQRTQQEDSAVYLCASSLRREGSNEQFFGPGTRLTVL.

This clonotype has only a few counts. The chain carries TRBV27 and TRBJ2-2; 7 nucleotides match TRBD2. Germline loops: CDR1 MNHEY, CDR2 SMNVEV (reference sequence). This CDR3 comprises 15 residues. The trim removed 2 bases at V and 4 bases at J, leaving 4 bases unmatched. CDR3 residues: CASSLMGLSTGELFF. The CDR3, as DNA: TGTGCCAGCAGTTTAATGGGACTAAGCACCGGGGAGCTGTTTTTT.

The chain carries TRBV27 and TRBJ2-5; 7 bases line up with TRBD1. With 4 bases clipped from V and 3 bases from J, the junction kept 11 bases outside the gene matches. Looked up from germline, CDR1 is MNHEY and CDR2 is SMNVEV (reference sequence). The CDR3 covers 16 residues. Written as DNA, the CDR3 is TGTGCCAGCAGTTCGTTCCGGGACAGTACTAAAGAGACCCAGTACTTC. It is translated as CASSSFRDSTKETQYF.

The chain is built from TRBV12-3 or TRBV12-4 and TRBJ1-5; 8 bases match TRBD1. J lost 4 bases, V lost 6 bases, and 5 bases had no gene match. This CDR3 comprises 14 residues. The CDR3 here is CASSSDRANQPQHF. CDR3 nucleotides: TGTGCCAGCAGCTCGGACAGGGCGAATCAGCCCCAGCATTTT.

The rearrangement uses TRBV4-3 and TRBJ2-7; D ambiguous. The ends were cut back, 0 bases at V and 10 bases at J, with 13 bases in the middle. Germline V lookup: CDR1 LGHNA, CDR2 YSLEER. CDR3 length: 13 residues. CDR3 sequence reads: CASSQEMVSSQYF. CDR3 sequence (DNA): TGCGCCAGCAGCCAAGAGATGGTCAGTTCCCAGTACTTC.

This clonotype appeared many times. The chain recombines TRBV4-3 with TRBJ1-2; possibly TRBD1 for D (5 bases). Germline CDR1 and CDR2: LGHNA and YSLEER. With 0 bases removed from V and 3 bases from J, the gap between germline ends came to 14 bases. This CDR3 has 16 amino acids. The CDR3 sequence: CASSQDSQGSYYGYTF. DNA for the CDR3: TGCGCCAGCAGCCAAGATTCCCAGGGATCATACTATGGCTACACCTTC.

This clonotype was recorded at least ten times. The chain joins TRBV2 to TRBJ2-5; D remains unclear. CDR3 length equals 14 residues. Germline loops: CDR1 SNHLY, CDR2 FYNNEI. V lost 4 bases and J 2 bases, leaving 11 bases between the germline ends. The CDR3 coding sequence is TGTGCCAGCAGTGGAGGAACCCTGCAAGAGACCCAGTACTTC. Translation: CASSGGTLQETQYF.